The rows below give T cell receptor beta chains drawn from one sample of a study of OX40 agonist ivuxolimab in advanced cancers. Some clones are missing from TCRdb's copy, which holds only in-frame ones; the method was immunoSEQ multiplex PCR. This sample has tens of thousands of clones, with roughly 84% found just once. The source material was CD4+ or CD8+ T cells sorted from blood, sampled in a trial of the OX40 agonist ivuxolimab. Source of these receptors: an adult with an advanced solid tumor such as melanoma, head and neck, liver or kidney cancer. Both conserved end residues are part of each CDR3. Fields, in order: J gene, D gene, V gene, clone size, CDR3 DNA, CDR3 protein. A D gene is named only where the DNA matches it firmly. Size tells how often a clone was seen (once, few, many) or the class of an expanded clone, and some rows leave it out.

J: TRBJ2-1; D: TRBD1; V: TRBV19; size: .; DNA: TGTGCCAGTAGTAATTCCGGGACAGGACTGTACAATGAGCAGTTCTTC; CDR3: CASSNSGTGLYNEQFF
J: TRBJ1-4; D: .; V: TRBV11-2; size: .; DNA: TGTGCCAGCAGCTTAGGGTCCCGCAGACCTACTAATGAAAAACTGTTTTTT; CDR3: CASSLGSRRPTNEKLFF
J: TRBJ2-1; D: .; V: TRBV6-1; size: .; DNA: TGTGCCAGTCGTACGGGAGAAAGCTCCTACAATGAGCAGTTCTTC; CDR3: CASRTGESSYNEQFF
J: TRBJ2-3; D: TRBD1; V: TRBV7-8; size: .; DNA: TGTGCCAGCAGCTTTAAGGACAGGGTTCTTGATACGCAGTATTTT; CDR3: CASSFKDRVLDTQYF
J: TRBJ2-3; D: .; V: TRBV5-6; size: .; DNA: TGTGCCAGCAGCAGCCCCCCCACAGATACGCAGTATTTT; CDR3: CASSSPPTDTQYF
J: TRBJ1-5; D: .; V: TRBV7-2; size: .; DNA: TGTGCCAGCAGCTTAGCGAGGGATCAGCCCCAGCATTTT; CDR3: CASSLARDQPQHF
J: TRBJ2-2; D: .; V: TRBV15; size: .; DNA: TGTGCCACCAGCAGATCGATTGGGCCGGCTTCCGGGGAGCTGTTTTTT; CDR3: CATSRSIGPASGELFF
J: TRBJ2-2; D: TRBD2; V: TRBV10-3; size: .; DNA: TGTGCCATCAGTGGCGGGGGGGACACCGGGGAGCTGTTTTTT; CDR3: CAISGGGDTGELFF
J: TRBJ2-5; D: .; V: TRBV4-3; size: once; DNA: TGCGCCAGCAGCCAAAAACACTCCTACCAAGAGACCCAGTACTTC; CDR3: CASSQKHSYQETQYF
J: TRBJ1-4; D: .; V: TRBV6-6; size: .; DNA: TGTGCCAGCAGGACCCAGGGGCTCTCTAATGAAAAACTGTTTTTT; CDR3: CASRTQGLSNEKLFF
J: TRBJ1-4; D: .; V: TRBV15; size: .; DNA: TGTGCCACCAGCACTCCGGGACGGGTGGTAAAACTGTTTTTT; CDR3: CATSTPGRVVKLFF